The clone carrying this T cell receptor beta chain was recorded at least ten times. RNA was extracted from bulk tissue without any cell sorting. This non-tumor lung sample came from over 3 cm beyond the tumor edge. Three rounds of nested PCR, following a modified ARM-PCR protocol, produced the TCRbeta library. TCRdb re-called the multiplex PCR reads through MiXCR, storing one row per CDR3 protein. The sample records approximately 120,000 distinct CDR3 sequences, about 65% being singletons. This specimen comes from a study of tumor and adjacent non-tumor tissue in lung cancer. CDR3 length equals 15 residues. The germline gives CDR1 PRHDT, CDR2 FYEKMQ (reference sequence). The V and J ends lost 3 bases and 1 base respectively, with 11 bases between them.

The rearrangement joins TRBV13 to TRBJ2-3, with D possibly being TRBD1 (5 bases). The material sequenced was distant non-tumor lung tissue. This TCR was recovered from a man in his sixties with non-small cell lung cancer. CDR3: CASSFRAGGTDTQYF. The CDR3 DNA reads TGTGCCAGCAGCTTCAGGGCAGGCGGCACAGATACGCAGTATTTT.